This T cell receptor beta chain comes out of a study of somatic mutations in cytotoxic T cells in rheumatoid arthritis. Broader study findings: The slightly lower representation of TRBV07 among rheumatoid arthritis patients did not undergo correction for multiple comparisons.

In regard to this clone: Its antigen is unknown.

The CDR3 extends over 15 amino acids. V lost 4 bases, J lost 0 bases, and 4 bases stayed unmatched. CDR1 is SGHDN and CDR2 is FVKESK in the germline V gene. Using immunoSEQ multiplex PCR, the repertoire was profiled, and TCRdb retains in-frame clones only, with some absent. The sample gives over 2,000 clones, 85% of which show up once; around two fifths is in the top ten. Positive magnetic bead selection isolated CD4+ and CD8+ cells, and flow cytometry checked purity. The sequenced material came from CD8+ T cells sorted from blood. The receptor comes from a man aged 60-69 years with rheumatoid arthritis. The rearrangement links TRBV14 to TRBJ2-5; 8 nucleotides agree with TRBD2. The CDR3 is CASSRERGYQETQYF. The DNA for the CDR3 is TGTGCCAGCAGCCGGGAGCGGGGGTACCAAGAGACCCAGTACTTC. The whole variable domain, filled in from reference TRBV14 and TRBJ2-5, reads EAGVTQFPSHSVIEKGQTVTLRCDPISGHDNLYWYRRVMGKEIKFLLHFVKESKQDESGMPNNRFLAERTGGTYSTLKVQPAELEDSGVYFCASSRERGYQETQYFGPGTRLLVL.